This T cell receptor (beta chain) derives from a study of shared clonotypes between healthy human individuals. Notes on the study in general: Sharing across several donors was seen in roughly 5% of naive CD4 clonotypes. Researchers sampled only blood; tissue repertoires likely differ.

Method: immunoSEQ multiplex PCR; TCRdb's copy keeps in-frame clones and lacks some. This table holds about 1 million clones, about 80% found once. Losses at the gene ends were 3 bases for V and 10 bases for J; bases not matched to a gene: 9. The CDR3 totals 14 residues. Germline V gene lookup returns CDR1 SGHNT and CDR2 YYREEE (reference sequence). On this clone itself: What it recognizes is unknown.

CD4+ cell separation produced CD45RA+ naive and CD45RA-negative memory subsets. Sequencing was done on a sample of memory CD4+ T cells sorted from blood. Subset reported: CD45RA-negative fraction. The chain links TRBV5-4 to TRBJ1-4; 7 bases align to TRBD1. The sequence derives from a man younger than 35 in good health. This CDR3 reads CASSSEGGGGKLFF. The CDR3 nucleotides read TGTGCCAGCAGCTCGGAAGGAGGGGGCGGAAAACTGTTTTTT.